This T cell receptor (beta chain) was sequenced for a study of T cells in Graves' hyperthyroidism and ophthalmopathy (dated by TCRdb to between 2018 and 2021). For the study in its entirety: Peripheral blood was sampled at the time of initial diagnosis, prior to any treatment. TCR V-J signatures able to tell the groups apart were searched for in a discovery cohort of 95 or so patients, of whom more than 40 had Graves' ophthalmopathy and around 56 had stable Graves' hyperthyroidism. Prospective prediction of ophthalmopathy was tested in an independent validation cohort consisting of some 20 hyperthyroidism patients and approximately 16 patients who later progressed to ophthalmopathy. The roughly 100 discovery patients were divided at random into training and test sets in a 7:3 ratio. Thyroid tissue and blood T-cell repertoires from several Graves' hyperthyroidism patients were also compared in the study. Once sampling was done, hyperthyroidism patients were given methimazole at a starting dose of 30 mg daily, whereas ophthalmopathy patients were given high-dose intravenous methylprednisolone. The paper reports TCR Vbeta CDR3 sequencing of about 140 peripheral blood samples: over 40 ophthalmopathy, over 70 hyperthyroidism and around 17 progressor patients.

Amplification of TCR beta CDR3 regions was carried out from RNA transcripts. The first round of RT-PCR for the TCR CDR3 was performed with the HTBI primer set and the Qiagen OneStep RT-PCR kit. A second multiplex PCR round built the libraries, followed by size selection and purification. The libraries were sequenced on an Illumina HiSeq2000 using paired-end 100 bp reads. Concerning the study's data processing: SOAPnuke was used to process the raw data, throwing out any read that contained adapters or uncalled bases, had a mean Phred below 15, or lacked an exact constant-primer or identifier match. COPE v1.2.5 was used to merge the high-quality paired reads, and each unique nucleotide sequence was defined as a clonotype. Clonotypes were aligned to IMGT TRBV, TRBD and TRBJ reference segments using MiTCR v1.1. Analysis was restricted to V-J combinations with a frequency above 0.0001, which covered about 99% of repertoires. A TCS score was defined as the ratio between F50 (clonal expansion) and ExV (chaos), using BLOSUM62-based TCRdist between CDR3 peptides within each V-J. Welch's t-statistics and random forest reduced around 550 V-J features to fewer than 15, which were used in a naive Bayes classifier (R e1071). Thyroid-blood repertoire similarity was quantified with the Morisita-Horn index. TCRdb applied fastp at Q25 and MiXCR to the public reads, then kept only in-frame beta chains. Each record represents a unique CDR3 protein, reported with the most common genes and DNA among its rows. V and J calls and clone size were set by TCRdb, not the authors. This sample has around 35,000 distinct CDR3 sequences in its table, and under 60% of those were observed once. About 17% of the sample is held by the ten biggest clonotypes.

A word on this clonotype: Its specific antigen is unknown. It has no much larger one-base neighbor in the sample; base qualities were not kept.

On the study overall, not on this receptor specifically: Blood samples also contained most of the expanded thyroid clonotypes (frequency above 0.001), which suggests that blood repertoires may reflect thyroid immune responses. Sample size was not statistically predetermined, and investigators were not blinded to group allocation. During validation, the model predicted progression to ophthalmopathy a median of approximately 6.5 months ahead of onset, with almost 71% sensitivity and 72.22% specificity. Ophthalmopathy was separated from stable hyperthyroidism by a 13 V-J signature model, with roughly 88% sensitivity and about 81% specificity obtained in cross-validation and 80%/75% obtained in testing.

Ophthalmopathy patients had moderately to severely active disease, Clinical Activity Score of at least 3, NOSPECS grade of at least 4, and duration under 3 months. The study excluded patients with uncontrolled infections, other autoimmune diseases, pregnancy or lactation. Diagnoses relied on clinical symptoms, serum thyroxine and TRAb, thyroid ultrasound and orbital computed tomography. PBMCs were isolated from around 10 ml of fresh peripheral blood by Ficoll-Paque density gradient centrifugation. Trizol reagent was used to extract total RNA, and RNA quality was then checked on an Agilent 2100 Bioanalyzer. Taken from cysteine to phenylalanine, the CDR3 has 14 residues. Left in the record is the CDR3 DNA by itself, 42 bases read in frame from the first base. The germline V gene provides CDR1 MNHEY and CDR2 SVGAGI.

This TCR was sampled from a man aged 35-49 years with Graves' ophthalmopathy. Sequenced: blood. Rearrangement joined TRBV6-5 to TRBJ1-4; no D gene is confidently identified. CDR3 sequence: CTGWSVITNEKLFF. The bases read TGTACCGGCTGGTCAGTTATTACTAATGAAAAACTGTTTTTT.